These 14 T cell receptor beta chains were sequenced from one sample in a study of CD8+CD57+ T cells in acquired aplastic anemia. Patients included in sequencing had previously demonstrated CD8+CD57+ cell expansion by flow cytometry. TCR beta VDJ and CDR3 were profiled, and genomic DNA was the template. Using its own MiXCR run on the reads, TCRdb lists one record per CDR3 protein. The sample contains under 200,000 distinct CDR3 sequences, under 55% of which appear only once. The sequencing sample was made of sorted CD4+, CD8+, or CD8+CD57+ T cells (not recorded which) from PBMCs. The receptor set was obtained from a human donor with aplastic anemia.

Regarding this clonotype: A single base separates this from a much larger clone, so it may be a read error. The rearrangement joins TRBV6-1 to TRBJ2-1; 9 nucleotides align to TRBD2. Germline CDR1 is MNHNS and CDR2 is SASEGT. The ends lost 6 bases at V and 15 bases at J; junction bases unmatched: 12. The CDR3 sequence is 13 residues long. The CDR3 region has the DNA TGTGCCAGCAGGGACGCTAGCGGGAACATTTCGTTCTTC. As protein: CASRDASGNISFF.

This clonotype was detected a few times. This chain joins TRBV10-3 and TRBJ2-3; TRBD2 aligns across 7 bases. CDR1 is ENHRY and CDR2 is SYGVKD in the germline V gene. With V trimmed by 1 base and J by 6 bases, 10 bases remained unmatched. CDR3 length equals 16 residues. The CDR3 region has the DNA TGTGCCATCAGTGAGTTGGGGGGAGGGCCGGGTGATACGCAGTATTTT. Translating gives CAISELGGGPGDTQYF.

The rearrangement links TRBV27 to TRBJ2-7, with 11 bases lining up with TRBD2. Trimming removed 4 bases from V and 0 bases from J; junction bases left unmatched: 14. This CDR3 contains 19 residues. Germline values: CDR1 MNHEY, CDR2 SMNVEV (reference sequence). CDR3 bases: TGTGCCAGCAGTTCCGTAGCGGGAGGGCCTTTACTCCTCTCCTACGAGCAGTACTTC. Its translation is CASSSVAGGPLLLSYEQYF.

The rearrangement uses TRBV25-1 and TRBJ1-2; TRBD1 matches at 7 bases. V shed 8 bases, J shed 7 bases, and the junction held 7 bases outside the gene matches. In germline, CDR1 is MGHDK, CDR2 SYGVNS. The CDR3 is made up of 12 amino acids. CDR3 region: CASATGFSGYTF. CDR3 DNA: TGTGCCAGCGCGACAGGGTTCTCTGGCTACACCTTC.

The rearrangement uses TRBV10-3 and TRBJ1-2; 7 bases agree with TRBD1. CDR3 length: 13 residues. Trimming at V came to 5 bases and at J to 4 bases, leaving 4 bases not matched to a gene. CDR1 is ENHRY and CDR2 is SYGVKD in the germline V gene. CDR3 DNA sequence: TGTGCCATCAGTCCGGGACAGTCCTATGGCTACACCTTC. Residues: CAISPGQSYGYTF.

The J gene is TRBJ2-7, the V gene TRBV9; D is ambiguous. CDR3 length: 15 amino acids. Germline loops: CDR1 SGDLS, CDR2 YYNGEE. The ends were cut back, 0 bases at V and 0 bases at J, with 10 bases in the middle. CDR3 in DNA: TGTGCCAGCAGCGTAGAGGGCAACCCCTCCTACGAGCAGTACTTC. Its protein is CASSVEGNPSYEQYF. The whole variable domain, remainder taken from reference TRBV9 and TRBJ2-7, is DSGVTQTPKHLITATGQRVTLRCSPRSGDLSVYWYQQSLDQGLQFLIQYYNGEERAKGNILERFSAQQFPDLHSELNLSSLELGDSALYFCASSVEGNPSYEQYFGPGTRLTVT.

The table lists this clonotype with many counts. V gene TRBV12-3 or TRBV12-4 combines with J gene TRBJ2-7; D gene unclear. V gave up 6 bases and J gave up 0 bases, with 18 bases separating them. CDR3 size: 16 residues. Written as DNA, the CDR3 is TGTGCCAGCAGCCCTAATCCTGGCAAGAGCTCCTACGAGCAGTACTTC. It encodes CASSPNPGKSSYEQYF.

This clonotype was recorded many times. The chain combines TRBV28 with TRBJ2-7; the match to TRBD1 covers 7 bases. Germline V gene sequence: CDR1 MDHEN, CDR2 SYDVKM. V gave up 6 bases and J gave up 3 bases; unmatched junction bases: 2. The CDR3 covers 12 residues. The CDR3 DNA sequence: TGTGCCAGCAGGACAGGGTACTACGAGCAGTACTTC. Its translation: CASRTGYYEQYF.

This clonotype was picked up many times. The chain has TRBV19 and TRBJ2-7, with 8 bases lining up with TRBD1. The J segment lost 3 bases and the V segment lost 1 base, leaving 5 bases of the junction unmatched. CDR1 LNHDA and CDR2 SQIVND come from the germline V gene (reference sequence). The CDR3 sequence is 15 residues long. Here the CDR3 reads CASSIGQGAIYEQYF. The CDR3 coding sequence is TGTGCCAGTAGTATAGGGCAGGGGGCGATCTACGAGCAGTACTTC.

At least ten counts were recorded for this clonotype. The rearrangement uses TRBV6-5 and TRBJ1-2, with 11 bases aligning to TRBD1. The junction had 6 bases not matched to a gene; V was cut back by 4 bases and J by 8 bases. CDR3 size: 14 residues. Looked up from germline, CDR1 is MNHEY and CDR2 is SVGAGI. The CDR3 coding sequence is TGTGCCAGCAGTTTGGACAGGGGGCCAAGCGGCTACACCTTC. It is translated as CASSLDRGPSGYTF.

This clonotype came up many times. The chain links TRBV5-1 to TRBJ1-2, with TRBD1 as a possible D gene (5 bases). Germline lookup yields CDR1 SGHRS and CDR2 YFSETQ. The V gene lost 0 bases and the J gene lost 6 bases, with 18 bases spanning the gap. The CDR3 totals 16 residues. CDR3 bases: TGCGCCAGCAGCTTGGATCCCGGGACGTCAGCCGATGGCTACACCTTC. Protein: CASSLDPGTSADGYTF.

The chain has TRBV28 and TRBJ2-3; the match to TRBD2 covers 11 bases. This CDR3 region has 18 residues. V lost 5 bases and J lost 6; bases outside the gene matches: 16. The germline V gene encodes CDR1 MDHEN and CDR2 SYDVKM. CDR3 in amino acids: CASSQVRVAGGPGDTQYF. The CDR3 region has the DNA TGTGCCAGCAGTCAAGTGAGGGTAGCGGGAGGGCCGGGGGATACGCAGTATTTT. The full variable domain, in which reference TRBV28 and TRBJ2-3 provide the parts outside the CDR3, is DVKVTQSSRYLVKRTGEKVFLECVQDMDHENMFWYRQDPGLGLRLIYFSYDVKMKEKGDIPEGYSVSREKKERFSLILESASTNQTSMYLCASSQVRVAGGPGDTQYFGPGTRLTVL.

This clonotype was seen repeatedly, ten times or more. The rearrangement uses TRBV20-1 and TRBJ2-1, with TRBD2 matching over 7 bases. Trimming cost V 0 bases and J 0 bases; bases outside gene matches: 5. Germline values: CDR1 DFQATT, CDR2 SNEGSKA (reference sequence). The CDR3 contains 16 residues. The CDR3 sequence: CSARDGAGSSYNEQFF. DNA of the CDR3: TGCAGTGCTAGAGATGGAGCGGGGAGCTCCTACAATGAGCAGTTCTTC.

Concerning this clonotype: A clone one base away is much larger, so this may be a read error. This chain connects TRBV7-9 to TRBJ1-4, with TRBD1 matching 8 bases. CDR3 length: 14 amino acids. Germline V gives CDR1 SEHNR, CDR2 FQNEAQ (reference sequence). The CDR3 DNA reads as TGTGCCAGCAGCTCCCCGGACAGGGCGGAAAGACTGTTTTTT. Protein sequence: CASSSPDRAERLFF.